Below are 28 T cell receptor beta chains sequenced from a single sample in a study of patients and donors after allogeneic stem cell transplantation. One entry per CDR3 protein, called by TCRdb with MiXCR from the RT-PCR reads. The table lists 400,000 to 500,000 distinct CDR3 sequences, 16% of them singletons. Sequencing was performed on blood, either unsorted or a sorted T cell fraction (not recorded which). Receptor source: a human donor who was either an allogeneic HSCT recipient or a stem cell or donor lymphocyte infusion donor (not recorded which). It is not recorded whose cells these are; they may come from a transplant donor.

This clonotype occurred many times. The chain has TRBV12-3 or TRBV12-4 and TRBJ1-4; no clear D gene. The CDR3 length is 16 residues. The V and J ends lost 3 bases and 1 base respectively, with 12 bases between them. CDR3 in DNA: TGTGCCAGCAGTTTCTTCTCGAAGGGAACTAATGAAAAACTGTTTTTT. It specifies CASSFFSKGTNEKLFF.

This chain links TRBV5-1 with TRBJ2-7, with D unclear. This CDR3 has 14 amino acids. Trimming pared 4 bases from V and 1 base from J, leaving 12 bases between. CDR1 and CDR2 (germline): SGHRS, YFSETQ. The CDR3: CASSPSVGSYEQYF. The CDR3 DNA is TGCGCCAGCAGCCCCTCCGTTGGTTCCTACGAGCAGTACTTC.

This clonotype was counted between two and nine times. The chain carries TRBV7-2 and TRBJ1-2, with 7 bases aligning to TRBD1. The germline CDR1 and CDR2 sequences are SGHTA and FQGNSA. The CDR3 is made up of 14 amino acids. The V gene end was trimmed by 6 bases and the J gene end by 5 bases; junction bases not matched to a gene: 9. CDR3 nucleotide sequence: TGTGCCAGCAGAATCGCAGGGGGGGCATATGGCTACACCTTC. It is translated as CASRIAGGAYGYTF.

The CDR3 coding sequence is TGTGCCAGCAGTTTAAGGGCTAGCGGGAGGACCTACAATGAGCAGTTCTTC. Translated: CASSLRASGRTYNEQFF. The rearrangement links TRBV27 to TRBJ2-1, with 11 bases that match TRBD2. Germline CDR1 MNHEY, CDR2 SMNVEV (reference sequence). The CDR3 runs 17 residues. With V trimmed by 2 bases and J by 2 bases, 5 bases remained unmatched.

This clonotype was observed many times. The chain carries TRBV20-1 and TRBJ2-5; 8 bases agree with TRBD2. The junction had 2 bases not matched to a gene; V was cut back by 6 bases and J by 2 bases. CDR3 length: 12 residues. CDR1 is DFQATT and CDR2 is SNEGSKA in the germline V gene (reference sequence). Here the CDR3 DNA reads TGCAGTGCCCTAGCGGGTCAAGAGACCCAGTACTTC. Protein product: CSALAGQETQYF.

This clonotype turned up a few times. The chain combines TRBV6-1 with TRBJ1-2; D might be TRBD1 (5 bases). V lost 6 bases, J lost 8 bases, and 16 bases lay in between. This CDR3 contains 13 residues. The germline gives CDR1 MNHNS, CDR2 SASEGT. The CDR3 bases are TGTGCCAGCAGCCAAAGGGGCAGTGAAGGCTACACCTTC. Translated, it gives CASSQRGSEGYTF.

The chain employs TRBV29-1 and TRBJ1-3; 7 nucleotides match TRBD1. Germline-derived CDR1 and CDR2 are SQVTM and ANQGSEA. The J segment lost 4 bases and the V segment lost 6 bases, leaving 6 bases of the junction unmatched. This CDR3 spans 13 amino acids. The CDR3 is CSVGRDRGNTIYF. The DNA for the CDR3 is TGCAGCGTGGGCCGGGACAGAGGAAACACCATATATTTT.

Ten or more counts support this clonotype. V and J are TRBV6-5 and TRBJ2-7, with 13 bases lining up with TRBD2. The CDR3 runs to 15 residues. Germline-derived CDR1 and CDR2 are MNHEY and SVGAGI. Trimming at V came to 2 bases and at J to 5 bases, leaving 3 bases not matched to a gene. CDR3 DNA: TGTGCCAGCAGTTACACTAGCGGGGGGGCGAACGAGCAGTACTTC. The encoded protein is CASSYTSGGANEQYF.

This clonotype was recorded a few times. V is TRBV24-1 and J is TRBJ2-1; the match to TRBD2 covers 7 bases. The CDR3 runs 16 residues. The J segment lost 6 bases and the V segment lost 0 bases, leaving 7 bases of the junction unmatched. Germline CDR1 is KGHDR and CDR2 is SFDVKD. DNA of the CDR3: TGTGCCACCAGTGATTTGGTCCAGCGGGGAAGCAATGAGCAGTTCTTC. This codes for CATSDLVQRGSNEQFF.

This clonotype was seen a few times. This chain uses TRBV12-3 or TRBV12-4 with TRBJ2-7, with TRBD2 matching over 7 bases. Unmatched junction bases numbered 12, after V lost 5 bases and J lost 5 bases. The CDR3 spans 15 residues. The CDR3 DNA reads as TGTGCCAGCAGTCCCTCCCTTGGGAGGGGCCACGAGCAGTACTTC. Encoded protein: CASSPSLGRGHEQYF.

This clonotype came up a few times. The rearrangement joins TRBV2 to TRBJ2-1; TRBD1 is a possible D gene (5 bases). This CDR3 is 16 amino acids long. Germline CDR1 SNHLY, CDR2 FYNNEI. V was trimmed by 2 bases and J by 6 bases, leaving 17 bases between them. In DNA form, the CDR3 reads TGTGCCAGCAGTGAAACTTTGGGGCTCCGAGGCAATGAGCAGTTCTTC. Protein: CASSETLGLRGNEQFF.

This clonotype was detected only once. This CDR3 is missing its conserved last phenylalanine or tryptophan, likely due to a read error. The chain couples TRBV6-5 to TRBJ2-2; D is uncertain. This CDR3 comprises 15 residues. Per germline, CDR1 MNHEY and CDR2 SVGAGI. The V gene lost 0 bases and the J gene lost 4 bases, with 9 bases spanning the gap. The CDR3 DNA is TGTGCCAGCAGTTACTCGAGGTCGGGCACCGGGGAGCTGTTTCTT. Translated: CASSYSRSGTGELFL.

The chain joins TRBV30 to TRBJ2-7, with D unclear. The CDR3 sequence is 12 residues long. From germline, CDR1 is GTSNPN and CDR2 SVGIG (reference sequence). V lost 2 bases and J lost 5, with 10 bases in between. In DNA form, the CDR3 reads TGTGCCTGGAGTTACAGTTCCCACGAGCAGTACTTC. Its translation is CAWSYSSHEQYF.

This clonotype has a handful of counts. The chain uses TRBV19 and TRBJ2-1; 9 bases align to TRBD2. J lost 3 bases, V lost 5 bases, and 14 bases had no gene match. The CDR3 covers 18 residues. Germline V gene sequence: CDR1 LNHDA, CDR2 SQIVND (reference sequence). DNA of the CDR3: TGTGCCAGTAGTTCTCAGCTCGGGTCTAGCGGGATCTACAATGAGCAGTTCTTC. It is translated as CASSSQLGSSGIYNEQFF.

This clonotype was found a few times. The V and J genes are TRBV6-1 and TRBJ1-1; D is unclear. The CDR3 has 15 residues. The V end was cut by 6 bases, the J end by 2 bases, with 16 bases between. Per germline, CDR1 MNHNS and CDR2 SASEGT. CDR3 amino acids: CASRQSDVGNTEAFF. As DNA, the CDR3 is TGTGCCAGCAGACAATCCGATGTGGGAAACACTGAAGCTTTCTTT.

The genes are TRBV10-3 and TRBJ2-1, with D maybe TRBD2 (5 bases). CDR3 length equals 14 residues. Germline values: CDR1 ENHRY, CDR2 SYGVKD. Deletions cut 8 bases from V and 10 bases from J, with 21 bases between. Here the CDR3 DNA reads TGTGCCATCCCGCAGCGGCAAGGTTCTCAAGAGCAGTTCTTC. Its translation is CAIPQRQGSQEQFF.

This clonotype has a handful of counts. The chain has TRBV2 and TRBJ2-5; D perhaps matches TRBD2 (6 bases). There are 14 residues in the CDR3. V lost 6 bases and J 0 bases, leaving 11 bases between the germline ends. Germline V gene lookup returns CDR1 SNHLY and CDR2 FYNNEI. The CDR3, as DNA: TGTGCCAGCAGCGGCGGGACGGACCAAGAGACCCAGTACTTC. Encoded protein: CASSGGTDQETQYF.

The DNA of the CDR3 is TGTGCCAGCAAACTTGGACAGTCAATGAGCTCTGGGGCCAACGTCCTGACTTTC. The encoded protein is CASKLGQSMSSGANVLTF. The chain joins TRBV12-3 or TRBV12-4 to TRBJ2-6; perhaps TRBD1 as D (6 bases). The CDR3 sequence is 18 residues long. Trimming cost V 7 bases and J 0 bases, with 19 bases left between them.

The chain joins TRBV27 to TRBJ1-5; 9 bases are a match to TRBD1. Germline V gene data show CDR1 as MNHEY and CDR2 as SMNVEV (reference sequence). The CDR3 has 15 residues. Germline trimming cut 2 bases from V and 12 bases from J; bases unmatched to any gene: 11. DNA for the CDR3: TGTGCCAGCAGTTTAGGGGGACAGGGCCGCGACGGCCAGCATTTT. This translates into CASSLGGQGRDGQHF.

The chain is built from TRBV12-5 and TRBJ1-2; D unresolved. The germline gives CDR1 LGHNT, CDR2 FRNRAP. There are 14 residues in the CDR3. Trimming took 8 bases from V and 4 from J, leaving 17 bases between them. CDR3 sequence reads: CASSGSLHLYGYTF. For the CDR3, the DNA is TGTGCTAGTTCCGGGTCGTTACACCTCTATGGCTACACCTTC.

This clonotype was found once. The V call is TRBV29-1, the J call TRBJ2-3, with 11 bases lining up with TRBD2. Losses at the gene ends were 4 bases for V and 2 bases for J; bases not matched to a gene: 5. The CDR3 loop spans 15 amino acids. In germline, CDR1 is SQVTM, CDR2 ANQGSEA. The CDR3 loop reads CSVGGLAGLTDTQYF. The DNA for the CDR3 is TGCAGCGTTGGCGGACTAGCGGGTCTCACAGATACGCAGTATTTT.

As concerns this clonotype: One base away lies a much larger clone, so this may be a sequencing read error. This sequence joins TRBV12-3 or TRBV12-4 and TRBJ1-5; unclear D gene. This CDR3 contains 12 residues. V shed 6 bases and J shed 2 bases, with 5 bases lying between them. This CDR3 is CASRVGNQPQHF. DNA for the CDR3: TGTGCCAGCAGGGTGGGCAATCAGCCCCAGCATTTT.

Details on this clonotype: The conserved closing phenylalanine or tryptophan is absent in this CDR3, likely reflecting a read error. The chain joins TRBV18 to TRBJ2-1, with 7 bases fitting TRBD1. Germline lookup yields CDR1 KGHSH and CDR2 LQKENI. The CDR3 length is 14 residues. V dropped 4 bases and J dropped 5; count of bases not matched to a gene: 5. Written as DNA, the CDR3 is TGTGCCAGCTCACTCCGGGACAGTAACAATGAGCAGTTCTCC. As protein: CASSLRDSNNEQFS.

This clonotype was detected a few times. This sequence joins TRBV25-1 and TRBJ2-3; D is undetermined. Germline loops: CDR1 MGHDK, CDR2 SYGVNS. V was pared by 2 bases and J by 3 bases, with 9 bases between. The CDR3 length is 14 residues. CDR3 nucleotides: TGTGCCAGCAGTGAAGCCTCCAGAACAGATACGCAGTATTTT. Translated: CASSEASRTDTQYF.

This clonotype was recorded a few times. The chain employs TRBV12-3 or TRBV12-4 and TRBJ2-2; D unclear. The V gene lost 0 bases and the J gene lost 1 base, with 9 bases spanning the gap. The CDR3 has 16 amino acids. In DNA, the CDR3 is TGTGCCAGCAGTTTAGCGCTGCAGGTGAACACCGGGGAGCTGTTTTTT. This codes for CASSLALQVNTGELFF.

The rearrangement uses TRBV20-1 and TRBJ2-1, with 11 bases aligning to TRBD2. Germline loops: CDR1 DFQATT, CDR2 SNEGSKA (reference sequence). Losses at the gene ends were 6 bases for V and 4 bases for J; bases not matched to a gene: 8. CDR3 length: 15 residues. CDR3 DNA sequence: TGCAGTGCCGGGCACGGGACTAGCGGTTACAATGAGCAGTTCTTC. This translates into CSAGHGTSGYNEQFF.

This clonotype was seen only a few times. The rearrangement uses TRBV20-1 and TRBJ2-7; D is unclear. The CDR3 loop spans 13 amino acids. Trimming shortened V by 0 bases and J by 2 bases, and 8 bases separated the two germline ends. Germline V gene sequence: CDR1 DFQATT, CDR2 SNEGSKA (reference sequence). In nucleotides, the CDR3 is TGCAGTGCTAGAGACGACGGCCCCTACGAGCAGTACTTC. Translation: CSARDDGPYEQYF.

This clonotype was found many times. V gene TRBV12-3 or TRBV12-4 combines with J gene TRBJ2-2; tentative D call: TRBD2 (5 bases). This CDR3 comprises 13 residues. The ends were cut back, 10 bases at V and 3 bases at J, with 12 bases in the middle. CDR3 coding DNA: TGTGCCACCCAAACGCGGGACACCGGGGAGCTGTTTTTT. Translated, it gives CATQTRDTGELFF.